The source of this TCR beta chain is a study of T-cell reconstitution after alpha-beta-depleted transplantation in children. Preparation of the TCRbeta library used unique molecular identifiers. TCRdb recomputed calls from the PCR reads with MiXCR, one row per CDR3 protein. The sample carries 400,000 to 450,000 distinct CDR3 sequences, roughly 43% recorded once. The V gene's germline CDR1 is SGHTA and CDR2 FQGNSA. Trimming took off 0 bases at V and 4 bases at J, with 6 bases between the two ends. This CDR3 has 14 amino acids. V and J are TRBV7-2 and TRBJ2-2; D is ambiguous. The TCR sequence derives from a girl aged 2-9 years with aplastic anemia, due to receive a stem cell transplant. The sequencing used PBMCs, collected before TCRalphabeta/CD19-depleted stem cell transplant. CDR3 region: CASSLAASTGELFF. The CDR3, as DNA: TGTGCCAGCAGCTTAGCCGCCAGCACCGGGGAGCTGTTTTTT.